The source of this TCR beta chain is a study of blood T cell repertoires in COVID-19 (TCRdb year 2020). For context, the study as a whole: The collaborator samples originated in the United States, Italy and Spain and spanned the acute and convalescent phases of COVID-19. The material from the prospective study consisted of cDNA or gDNA derived from T cells, B-cell-depleted T cells, or PBMCs. The dataset comprised deeply sampled blood TCRbeta repertoires from subjects exposed to, actively infected with, or recovered from COVID-19. The repertoires were released in a freely available public database intended as a resource for research on the immune response to SARS-CoV-2. The samples were drawn from two sources: the first 160 participants of the ongoing ImmuneRACE study, and 1,000 to 1,500 subjects contributed by 6 global collaborators. Sample metadata almost always included a de-identified subject ID, COVID-19 status, age in years and sex. Where available, HLA class I and class II types were obtained from metadata supplied by the sample provider rather than from assay-based typing. Results the study describes overall, beyond this receptor: The amount of clinical and demographic metadata varied by source and participant and was provided uncurated.

Trimming leaves V shorter by 6 bases and J shorter by 8 bases, with the junction holding 4 bases beyond the gene matches. CDR1 and CDR2 were assigned from the germline V gene as MNHEY and SVGAGI. Including cysteine and phenylalanine, the CDR3 has 12 amino acids. Only the CDR3 DNA is retained, 36 bases long and in frame from the first base. The immunoSEQ Assay, a bias-controlled multiplex PCR, was used to amplify TCRbeta CDR3 regions from genomic DNA. As for the original processing: The number of nucleated cells in each sample was estimated from the amplification of reference gene primers within the assay. To quantify the absolute abundance of each unique TCRbeta CDR3 rearrangement, sequence reads were collapsed and filtered. For each sample, productive Simpson clonality was calculated as the square root of Simpson's diversity index across productive rearrangements. TCRdb took over this immuneACCESS table, retaining in-frame rearrangements with V and J assigned. Such tables are incomplete; in checked studies, under half of the missing clones stem from an unresolved V gene, and the remainder is unexplained. D and trimming come from the DNA, and the V and J calls and clone size come from that table. The sample has around 67,000 clones on record, 85% to 90% of them singletons. 1.5% to 2% of the sample is in the top ten clones.

The collaborating institutions used their own protocols to collect whole blood in K2EDTA tubes. For TCRbeta analysis, collaborators shipped samples as frozen whole blood, isolated PBMCs, or DNA extracted from either of those sample types. Turning to this clone: No antigen is known for it. It has no much larger one-base neighbor in the sample; base qualities were not kept.

The sequence joins TRBV6-5 to TRBJ2-1; TRBD1 matches 7 bases in the middle. The TCR sequence derives from a woman older than 75 with active or convalescent COVID-19. Sequenced input: peripheral blood. The CDR3 region: CASRHRGDEQFF. The sequence in DNA is TGTGCCAGCAGACACAGGGGTGATGAGCAGTTCTTC.